This record looks at one TCR beta chain sequence and its context. The antigen this receptor binds is unknown. A much larger clone lies one base from this, so it may be a read error. The germline V gene (reference sequence) gives CDR1 as DFQATT and CDR2 as SNEGSKA. From the cysteine through the phenylalanine, the CDR3 covers 14 amino acids. The sequence is cut down to CDR3 DNA, 42 bases in frame from base 1. Library preparation was by PCR. The sequencer listed for this sample is Illumina HiSeq 2500. To normalize quantification of the TCRbeta repertoire, the TCR libraries were built with molecular barcoding that relied on unique molecular identifiers. The raw public data were reprocessed by TCRdb itself: fastp quality trimming at Q25, MiXCR clonotype calling, in-frame beta chains only. Identical CDR3 proteins give one entry, which carries the most common genes and DNA. The sample data list some 600,000 distinct CDR3 sequences, and over 10% of these were observed just once. About 2.2% of the sample is in the top ten clones.

This record comes from a study of T-cell reconstitution after alpha-beta-depleted transplantation in children (dated by TCRdb to about 2016). Regarding the study in general: The study quantitatively tracked T-cell immune reconstitution after TCRalphabeta/CD19-depleted allogeneic hematopoietic cell transplantation in children using TCR repertoire profiling. The full study reports these points: Over subsequent months, a decline in hyperexpanded clone frequencies was noted, and after one year, T-cell counts and TCRbeta diversity were mostly ascribed to newly produced T cells. In some patients, the high TCRbeta diversity seen at day 60 was put down to recipient T cells and intrathymic progenitors that had survived conditioning. About two months after transplant, the apparently early recovery of alphabetaT-cell counts reportedly depended on just several hundred clones that had expanded rapidly and came from non-depleted graft cells.

Taken with the paper, the label for treatment or condition translates to: allogeneic hematopoietic cell transplantation with graft depleted of TCRalphabeta T cells and CD19 B cells. TCRalphabeta/CD19-depleted allogeneic hematopoietic cell grafts were given to the transplant recipients, all of whom were children. The source is a male patient younger than 18 who had a stem cell transplant for acute myeloid leukemia, so the T cells may come from the graft donor. Rearrangement joined TRBV20-1 to TRBJ2-7; the D region possibly corresponds to TRBD1 (5 bases align). The starting material was PBMCs, mostly from graft donor cells, obtained 360 days after TCRalphabeta/CD19-depleted stem cell transplant. In nucleotide form, the sequence is TGCAGTGCTAGGAGGCAGGGCCTCTCCTACGAGCGGTACTTC. Translation gives CSARRQGLSYERYF.